A selection of T cell receptor beta chains follows, all from one sample in a study of T-cell memory formation after mild COVID-19. MiXCR was run by TCRdb on the 5' RACE reads, yielding one entry per CDR3 protein. The sample has 500,000 to 600,000 distinct CDR3 sequences, roughly 17% seen once. The sequencing sample was made of PBMCs or a T cell subset sorted from them (not recorded which). Receptors originate from an adult woman who had mild COVID-19 (a few samples of this study predate the infection). Cell type and time point are not known. Both conserved end residues are part of each CDR3. Each record gives: V gene, J gene, clone size, CDR3 length, D gene, CDR3 DNA, CDR3 protein. D genes are given only for firm matches. Rows may omit the clone size; those that give it use once, few, many or a size class.

>TRBV12-3/TRBV12-4|TRBJ2-7|-|12|-
TGTGCCAGCAGCGGGAGCCCCTACGAGCAGTACTTC
CASSGSPYEQYF
>TRBV12-5|TRBJ2-3|many|19|TRBD2
TGTGCTAGTGGTCACCCTCCGCCGGGACTAGCGGGAGGAGCAGATACGCAGTATTTT
CASGHPPPGLAGGADTQYF
>TRBV6-2/TRBV6-3|TRBJ2-7|-|14|-
TGTGCCAGCAGTATAAGGGGCTCTAACTACGAGCAGTACTTC
CASSIRGSNYEQYF
>TRBV6-5|TRBJ2-3|few|15|TRBD2
TGTGCCAGCAGGGAGAGCGGGAGTGGCGCAGATACGCAGTATTTT
CASRESGSGADTQYF
>TRBV15|TRBJ1-3|-|14|-
TGTGCCACCGCTACAGCGACCTCTGGAAACACCATATATTTT
CATATATSGNTIYF
>TRBV14|TRBJ1-2|few|18|-
TGTGCCAGCAGCCAAGAGGGCAAGAAAGCGGGGCGGTACTATGGCTACACCTTC
CASSQEGKKAGRYYGYTF
>TRBV4-3|TRBJ2-7|few|12|-
TGCGCCAGCAGCTACGGGCCCATGGGGCAGTACTTC
CASSYGPMGQYF
>TRBV6-2/TRBV6-3|TRBJ2-7|-|12|-
TGTGCCAGCAGCCACCCCGACTACGAGCAGTACTTC
CASSHPDYEQYF
>TRBV2|TRBJ2-7|few|15|TRBD2
TGTGCCAGCAGTCCCGCGGCGGGAGGTCCCTACGAGCAGTACTTC
CASSPAAGGPYEQYF
>TRBV4-3|TRBJ2-7|few|16|TRBD2
TGCGCCAGCAGCCAAGGGGGGCTAGCGGGTTTCTACGAGCAGTACTTC
CASSQGGLAGFYEQYF
>TRBV7-2|TRBJ2-5|-|14|TRBD1
TGTGCCAGCAGCCTCATAGGGACAGACGAGACCCAGTACTTC
CASSLIGTDETQYF
>TRBV3-1|TRBJ1-1|-|15|TRBD1
TGTGCCAGCAGCCAGACAGGGGGCAGGGAGACTGAAGCTTTCTTT
CASSQTGGRETEAFF
>TRBV11-3|TRBJ1-1|-|16|-
TGTGCCAGCAGCTTAACCCCCTCTTTTGGGCCGAGCGGAGCTTTCTTT
CASSLTPSFGPSGAFF
>TRBV4-2|TRBJ2-1|few|16|-
TGTGCCAGCAGCCAAGTAAGGTCTAGCCCAGACAATGAGCAGTTCTTC
CASSQVRSSPDNEQFF
>TRBV5-1|TRBJ1-6|-|14|-
TGCGCCAGCAGCTTGCAACCGCATAATTCACCCCTCCACTTT
CASSLQPHNSPLHF
>TRBV7-6|TRBJ2-1|few|15|TRBD2
TGTGCCAGCAGCTTGACCACCATTACTAGCGATGAGCAGTTCTTC
CASSLTTITSDEQFF
>TRBV5-1|TRBJ1-1|-|15|-
TGCGCCAGCAGCAAACTGAGCGGGGGGGACACTGAAGCTTTCTTT
CASSKLSGGDTEAFF
>TRBV18|TRBJ2-5|many|15|-
TGTGCCAGCTCACGCCCGGCCATCTTTGCAGAGACCCAGTACTTC
CASSRPAIFAETQYF
>TRBV5-1|TRBJ2-5|-|15|-
TGCGCCAGCAGCGCCTTCGGACTACCCGGAGAGACCCAGTACTTC
CASSAFGLPGETQYF
>TRBV19|TRBJ2-7|once|11|TRBD2
TGTGCAAGCGGGGCCCCCTACGAGCAGTACTTC
CASGAPYEQYF
>TRBV28|TRBJ2-5|-|17|TRBD1
TGTGCCAGCAGTGCCAGCCCCCGGGCAGGGGGCAAGGAGACCCAGTACTTC
CASSASPRAGGKETQYF
>TRBV7-3|TRBJ2-3|few|18|TRBD2
TGTGCCAGCAGCTTAAGGGGCACTAGCGGGGCGACCACAGATACGCAGTATTTT
CASSLRGTSGATTDTQYF
>TRBV4-1|TRBJ2-5|few|14|-
TGCGCCAGCAGCCAGATTTCGCGAGAAGAGACCCAGTACTTC
CASSQISREETQYF